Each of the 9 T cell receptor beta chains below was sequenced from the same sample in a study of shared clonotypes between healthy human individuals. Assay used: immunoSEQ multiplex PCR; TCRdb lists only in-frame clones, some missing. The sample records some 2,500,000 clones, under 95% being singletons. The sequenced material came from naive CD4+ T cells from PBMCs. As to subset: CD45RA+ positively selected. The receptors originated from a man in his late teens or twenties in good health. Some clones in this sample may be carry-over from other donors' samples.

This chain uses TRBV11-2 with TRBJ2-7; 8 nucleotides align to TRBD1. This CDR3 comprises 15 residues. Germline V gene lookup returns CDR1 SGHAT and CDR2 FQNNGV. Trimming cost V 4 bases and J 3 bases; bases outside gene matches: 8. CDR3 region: CASSSLRTGYYEQYF. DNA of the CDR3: TGTGCCAGCAGCTCCTTACGGACAGGGTACTACGAGCAGTACTTC.

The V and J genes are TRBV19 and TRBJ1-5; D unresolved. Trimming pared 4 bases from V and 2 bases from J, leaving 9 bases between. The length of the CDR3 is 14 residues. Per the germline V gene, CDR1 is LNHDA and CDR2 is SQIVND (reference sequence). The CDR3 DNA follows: TGTGCCAGTAGTAAGGTCTGGGGCAATCAGCCCCAGCATTTT. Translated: CASSKVWGNQPQHF.

CDR3 sequence (DNA): TGTGCCAGCAGCTCCATAAGGGGACAGGACTTTGAAGCTTTCTTT. This codes for CASSSIRGQDFEAFF. The chain uses TRBV7-6 and TRBJ1-1, with TRBD1 matching over 8 bases. Germline CDR1 reads SGHVS; CDR2 reads FNYEAQ. The J segment lost 7 bases and the V segment lost 4 bases, leaving 11 bases of the junction unmatched. This CDR3 is built from 15 residues.

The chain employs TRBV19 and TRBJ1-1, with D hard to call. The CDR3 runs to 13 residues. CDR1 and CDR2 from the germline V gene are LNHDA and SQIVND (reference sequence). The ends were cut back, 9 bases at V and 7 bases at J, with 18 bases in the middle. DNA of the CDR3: TGTGCCAGCTATTCTCTGGGATTGGGTGAAGCTTTCTTT. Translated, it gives CASYSLGLGEAFF.

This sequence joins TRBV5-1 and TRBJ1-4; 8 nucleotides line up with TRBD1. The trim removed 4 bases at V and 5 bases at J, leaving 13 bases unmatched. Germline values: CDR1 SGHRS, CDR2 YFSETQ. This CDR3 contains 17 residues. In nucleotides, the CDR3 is TGCGCCAGCAGCAACCCCCAGGGGGCGGGTGTCAATGAAAAACTGTTTTTT. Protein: CASSNPQGAGVNEKLFF.

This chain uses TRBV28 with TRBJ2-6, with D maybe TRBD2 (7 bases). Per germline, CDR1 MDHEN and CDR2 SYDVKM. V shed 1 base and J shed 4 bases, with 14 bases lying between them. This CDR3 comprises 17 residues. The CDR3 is CASSLSRGAPGANVLTF. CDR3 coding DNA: TGTGCCAGCAGTTTATCTCGGGGGGCGCCCGGGGCCAACGTCCTGACTTTC.

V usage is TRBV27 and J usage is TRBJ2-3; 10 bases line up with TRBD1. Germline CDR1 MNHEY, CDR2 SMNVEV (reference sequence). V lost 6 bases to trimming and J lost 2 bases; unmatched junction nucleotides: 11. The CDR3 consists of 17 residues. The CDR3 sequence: CASRIRQGAHNTDTQYF. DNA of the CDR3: TGTGCCAGCAGAATACGACAGGGGGCTCATAACACAGATACGCAGTATTTT.

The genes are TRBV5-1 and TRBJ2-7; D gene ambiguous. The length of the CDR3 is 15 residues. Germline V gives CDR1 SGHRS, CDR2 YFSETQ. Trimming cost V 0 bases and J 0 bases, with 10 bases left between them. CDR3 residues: CASSLAAPPSYEQYF. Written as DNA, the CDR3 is TGCGCCAGCAGCTTGGCAGCACCTCCCTCCTACGAGCAGTACTTC.

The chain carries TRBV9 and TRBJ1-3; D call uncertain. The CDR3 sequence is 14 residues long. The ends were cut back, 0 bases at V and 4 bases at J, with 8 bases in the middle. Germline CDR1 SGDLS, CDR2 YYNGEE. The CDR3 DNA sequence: TGTGCCAGCAGCGTAGGGTCCGACGGAAACACCATATATTTT. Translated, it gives CASSVGSDGNTIYF.